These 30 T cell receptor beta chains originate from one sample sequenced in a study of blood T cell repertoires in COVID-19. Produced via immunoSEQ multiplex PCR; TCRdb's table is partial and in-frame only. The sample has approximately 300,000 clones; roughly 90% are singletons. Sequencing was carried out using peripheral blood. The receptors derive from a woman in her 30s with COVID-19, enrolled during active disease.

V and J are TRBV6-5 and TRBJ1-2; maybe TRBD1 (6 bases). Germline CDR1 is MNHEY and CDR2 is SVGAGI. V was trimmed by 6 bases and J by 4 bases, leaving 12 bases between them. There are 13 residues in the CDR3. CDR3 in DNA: TGTGCCAGCAGCCAGGGGACAATCTATGGCTACACCTTC. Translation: CASSQGTIYGYTF.

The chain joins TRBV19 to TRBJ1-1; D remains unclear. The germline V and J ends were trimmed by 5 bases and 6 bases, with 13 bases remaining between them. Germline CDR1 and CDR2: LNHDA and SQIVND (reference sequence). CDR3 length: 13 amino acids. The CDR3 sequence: CASSFDYGAEAFF. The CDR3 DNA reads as TGTGCCAGTAGTTTTGATTATGGAGCTGAAGCTTTCTTT.

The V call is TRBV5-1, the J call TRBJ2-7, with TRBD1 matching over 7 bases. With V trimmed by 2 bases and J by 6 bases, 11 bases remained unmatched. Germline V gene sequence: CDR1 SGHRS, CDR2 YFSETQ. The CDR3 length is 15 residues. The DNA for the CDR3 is TGCGCCAGCAGCTTTCGACAGGGTGGATTAGGCGAGCAGTACTTC. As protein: CASSFRQGGLGEQYF.

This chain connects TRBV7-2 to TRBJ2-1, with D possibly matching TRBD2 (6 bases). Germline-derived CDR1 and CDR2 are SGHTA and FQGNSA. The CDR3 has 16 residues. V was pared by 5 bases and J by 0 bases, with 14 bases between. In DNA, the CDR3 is TGTGCCAGCAGCCCCGGGGGATCCCGCTCCTACAATGAGCAGTTCTTC. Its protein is CASSPGGSRSYNEQFF.

The CDR3 coding sequence is TGTGCCAGCAGTCGTCAGGGGAATGAGCAGTTCTTC. As protein: CASSRQGNEQFF. J is TRBJ2-1 and V is TRBV6-6, with D possibly being TRBD1 (6 bases). CDR1 and CDR2 from the germline V gene are MNHNY and SVGAGI (reference sequence). The CDR3 has 12 residues. Trimming left V 5 bases short and J 7 bases short, with 9 bases between.

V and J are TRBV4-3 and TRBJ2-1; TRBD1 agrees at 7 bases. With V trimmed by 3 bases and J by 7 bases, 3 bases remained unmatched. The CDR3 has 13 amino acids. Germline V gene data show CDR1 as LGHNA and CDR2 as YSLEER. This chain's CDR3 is CASSHQQGNEQFF. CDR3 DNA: TGCGCCAGCAGCCACCAACAGGGGAATGAGCAGTTCTTC.

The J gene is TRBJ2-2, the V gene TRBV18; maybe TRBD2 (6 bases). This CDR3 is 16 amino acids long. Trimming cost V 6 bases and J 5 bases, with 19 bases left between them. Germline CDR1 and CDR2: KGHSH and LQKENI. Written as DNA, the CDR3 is TGTGCCAGCTCCCCGGCGGAGCGGGCGGGTACCGGGGAGCTGTTTTTT. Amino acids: CASSPAERAGTGELFF.

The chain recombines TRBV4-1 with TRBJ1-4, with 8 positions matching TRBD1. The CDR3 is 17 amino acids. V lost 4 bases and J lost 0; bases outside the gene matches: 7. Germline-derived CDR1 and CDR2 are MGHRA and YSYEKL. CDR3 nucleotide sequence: TGCGCCAGCAGCCCTCGCGGACAGGGCACAACTAATGAAAAACTGTTTTTT. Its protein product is CASSPRGQGTTNEKLFF.

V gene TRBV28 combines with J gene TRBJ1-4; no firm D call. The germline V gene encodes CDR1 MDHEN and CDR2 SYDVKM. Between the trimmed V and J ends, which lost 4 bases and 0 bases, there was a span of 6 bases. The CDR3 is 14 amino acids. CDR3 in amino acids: CASSSPATNEKLFF. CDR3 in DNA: TGTGCCAGCAGTTCCCCAGCAACTAATGAAAAACTGTTTTTT. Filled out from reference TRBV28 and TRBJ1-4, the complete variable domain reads DVKVTQSSRYLVKRTGEKVFLECVQDMDHENMFWYRQDPGLGLRLIYFSYDVKMKEKGDIPEGYSVSREKKERFSLILESASTNQTSMYLCASSSPATNEKLFFGSGTQLSVL.

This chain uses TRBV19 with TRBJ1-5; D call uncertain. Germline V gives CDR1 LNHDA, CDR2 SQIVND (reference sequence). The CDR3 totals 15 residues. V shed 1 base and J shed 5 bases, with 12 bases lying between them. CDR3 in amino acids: CASSIAVLRDQPQHF. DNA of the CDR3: TGTGCCAGTAGTATAGCCGTGTTGAGGGATCAGCCCCAGCATTTT.

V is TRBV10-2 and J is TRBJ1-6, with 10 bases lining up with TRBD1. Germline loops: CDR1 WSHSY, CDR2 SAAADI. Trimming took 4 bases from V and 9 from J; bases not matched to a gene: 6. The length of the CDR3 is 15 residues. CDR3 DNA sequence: TGCGCCAGCAGTGTTAGTAGGGACAGGGGTTCACCCCTCCACTTT. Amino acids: CASSVSRDRGSPLHF.

DNA of the CDR3: TGTGCCAGCAGCCCGACAGGGCAGAGGGTTTTCTTT. Amino acid sequence: CASSPTGQRVFF. This chain uses TRBV2 with TRBJ1-1; 7 positions match TRBD1. CDR3 length: 12 amino acids. The V gene end was trimmed by 6 bases and the J gene end by 13 bases; junction bases not matched to a gene: 11. In germline, CDR1 is SNHLY, CDR2 FYNNEI.

The CDR3 loop is CASSQEYRANSPLHF. The CDR3 DNA is TGTGCCAGCAGCCAAGAATACAGGGCCAATTCACCCCTCCACTTT. This chain links TRBV3-1 (or the pseudogene TRBV3-2) with TRBJ1-6, with TRBD1 as a possible D gene (6 bases). The CDR3 is made up of 15 amino acids. CDR1 is LGHDT and CDR2 is YNNKEL in the germline V gene (reference sequence). The V gene lost 0 bases and the J gene lost 7 bases, with 10 bases spanning the gap.

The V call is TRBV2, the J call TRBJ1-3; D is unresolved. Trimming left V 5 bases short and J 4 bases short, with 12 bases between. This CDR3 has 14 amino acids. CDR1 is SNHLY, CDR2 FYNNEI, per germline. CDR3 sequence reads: CASSPFLFGNTIYF. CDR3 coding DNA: TGTGCCAGCAGTCCCTTCTTATTCGGAAACACCATATATTTT.

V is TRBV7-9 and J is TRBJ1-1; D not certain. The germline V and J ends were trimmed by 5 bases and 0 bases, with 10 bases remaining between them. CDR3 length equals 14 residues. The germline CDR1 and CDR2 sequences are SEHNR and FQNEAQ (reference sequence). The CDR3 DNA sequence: TGTGCCAGCAGCGCGGGAGGATTGAACACTGAAGCTTTCTTT. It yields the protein CASSAGGLNTEAFF. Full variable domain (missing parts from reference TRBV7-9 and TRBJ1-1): DTGVSQNPRHKITKRGQNVTFRCDPISEHNRLYWYRQTLGQGPEFLTYFQNEAQLEKSRLLSDRFSAERPKGSFSTLEIQRTEQGDSAMYLCASSAGGLNTEAFFGQGTRLTVV.

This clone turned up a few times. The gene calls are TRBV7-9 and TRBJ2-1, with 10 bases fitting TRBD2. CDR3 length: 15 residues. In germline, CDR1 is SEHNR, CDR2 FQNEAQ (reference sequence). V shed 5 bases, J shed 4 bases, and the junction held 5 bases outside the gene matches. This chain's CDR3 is CASSASGGPYNEQFF. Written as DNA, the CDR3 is TGTGCCAGCAGCGCTAGCGGGGGACCGTACAATGAGCAGTTCTTC. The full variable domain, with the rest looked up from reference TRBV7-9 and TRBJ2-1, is DTGVSQNPRHKITKRGQNVTFRCDPISEHNRLYWYRQTLGQGPEFLTYFQNEAQLEKSRLLSDRFSAERPKGSFSTLEIQRTEQGDSAMYLCASSASGGPYNEQFFGPGTRLTVL.

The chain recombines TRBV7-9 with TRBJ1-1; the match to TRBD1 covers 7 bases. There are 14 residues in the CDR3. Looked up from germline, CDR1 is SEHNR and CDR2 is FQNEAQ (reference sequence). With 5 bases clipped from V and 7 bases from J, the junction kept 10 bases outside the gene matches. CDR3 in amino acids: CASSLNRGDGEAFF. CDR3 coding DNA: TGTGCCAGCAGCCTTAACAGGGGTGATGGTGAAGCTTTCTTT. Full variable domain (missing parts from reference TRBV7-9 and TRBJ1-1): DTGVSQNPRHKITKRGQNVTFRCDPISEHNRLYWYRQTLGQGPEFLTYFQNEAQLEKSRLLSDRFSAERPKGSFSTLEIQRTEQGDSAMYLCASSLNRGDGEAFFGQGTRLTVV.

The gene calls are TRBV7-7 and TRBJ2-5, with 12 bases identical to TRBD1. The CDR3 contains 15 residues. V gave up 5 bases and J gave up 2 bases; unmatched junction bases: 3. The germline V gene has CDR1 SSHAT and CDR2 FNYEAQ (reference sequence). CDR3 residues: CASSRDRGRQETQYF. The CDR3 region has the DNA TGTGCCAGCAGCCGGGACAGGGGGCGGCAAGAGACCCAGTACTTC.

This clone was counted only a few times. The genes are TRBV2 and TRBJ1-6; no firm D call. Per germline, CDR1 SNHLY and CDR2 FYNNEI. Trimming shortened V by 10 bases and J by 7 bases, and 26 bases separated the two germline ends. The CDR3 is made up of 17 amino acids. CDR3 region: CATSPFGRGMGNSPLHF. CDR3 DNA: TGTGCCACCAGCCCGTTTGGGAGAGGAATGGGGAATTCACCCCTCCACTTT.

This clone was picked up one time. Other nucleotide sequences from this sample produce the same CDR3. The CDR3 DNA follows: TGTGCCAGCAGCGCACTGGGAAACACCATATATTTT. It codes for CASSALGNTIYF. V and J are TRBV7-9 and TRBJ1-3, with D unclear. Trimming cost V 5 bases and J 4 bases, with 6 bases left between them. This CDR3 has 12 amino acids. The germline V gene encodes CDR1 SEHNR and CDR2 FQNEAQ (reference sequence).

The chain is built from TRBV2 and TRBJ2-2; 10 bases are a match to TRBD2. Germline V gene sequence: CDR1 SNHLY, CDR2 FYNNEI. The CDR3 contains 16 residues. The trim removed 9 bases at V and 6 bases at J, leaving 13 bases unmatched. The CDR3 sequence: CASAGAGGPRSGELFF. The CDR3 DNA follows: TGTGCCAGTGCCGGAGCGGGGGGGCCACGTTCCGGGGAGCTGTTTTTT.

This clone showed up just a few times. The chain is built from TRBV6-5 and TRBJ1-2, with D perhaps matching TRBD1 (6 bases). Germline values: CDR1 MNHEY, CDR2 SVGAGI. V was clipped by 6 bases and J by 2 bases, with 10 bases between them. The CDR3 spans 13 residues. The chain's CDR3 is CASSLDRNYGYTF. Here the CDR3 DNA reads TGTGCCAGCAGCCTTGACAGGAACTATGGCTACACCTTC.

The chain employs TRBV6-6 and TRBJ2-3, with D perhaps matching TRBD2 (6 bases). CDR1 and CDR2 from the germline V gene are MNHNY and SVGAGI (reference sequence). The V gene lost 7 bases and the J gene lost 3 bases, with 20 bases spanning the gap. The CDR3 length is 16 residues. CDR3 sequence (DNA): TGTGCCAGCATTCTTGGAGCGGGCCCGAGGACAGATACGCAGTATTTT. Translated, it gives CASILGAGPRTDTQYF.

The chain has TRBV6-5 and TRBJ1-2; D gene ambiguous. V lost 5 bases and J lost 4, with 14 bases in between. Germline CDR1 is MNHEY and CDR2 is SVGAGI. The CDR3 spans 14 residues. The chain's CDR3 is CASSQSSTGYGYTF. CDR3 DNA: TGTGCCAGCAGTCAGAGTTCCACGGGCTATGGCTACACCTTC.

The CDR3 nucleotides are TGTGCCAGCAGGCTAGGGCAGGGGGCCTATGGCTACACCTTC. This codes for CASRLGQGAYGYTF. This chain joins TRBV3-1 (or the pseudogene TRBV3-2) and TRBJ1-2, with TRBD1 identical over 8 bases. The CDR3 is 14 amino acids. The germline V gene has CDR1 LGHDT and CDR2 YNNKEL (reference sequence). J lost 4 bases, V lost 6 bases, and 7 bases had no gene match.

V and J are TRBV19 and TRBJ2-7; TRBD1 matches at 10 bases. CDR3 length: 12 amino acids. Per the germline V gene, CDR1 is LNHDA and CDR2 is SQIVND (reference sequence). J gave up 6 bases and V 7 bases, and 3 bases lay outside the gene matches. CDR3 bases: TGTGCCAGTACGACAGGGGGCTCCGAGCAGTACTTC. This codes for CASTTGGSEQYF.

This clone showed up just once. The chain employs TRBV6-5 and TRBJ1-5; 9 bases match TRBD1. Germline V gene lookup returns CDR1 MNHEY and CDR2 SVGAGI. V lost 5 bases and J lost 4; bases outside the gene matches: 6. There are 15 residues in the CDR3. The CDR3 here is CASSPDRGKNQPQHF. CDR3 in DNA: TGTGCCAGCAGTCCCGACAGGGGGAAAAATCAGCCCCAGCATTTT.

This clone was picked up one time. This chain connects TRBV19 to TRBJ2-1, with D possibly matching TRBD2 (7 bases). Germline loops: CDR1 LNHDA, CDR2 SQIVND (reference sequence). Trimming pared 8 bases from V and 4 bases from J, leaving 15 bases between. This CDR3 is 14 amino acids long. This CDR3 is CASRRGGSYNEQFF. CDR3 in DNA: TGTGCCAGTCGAAGGGGGGGCAGTTACAATGAGCAGTTCTTC.

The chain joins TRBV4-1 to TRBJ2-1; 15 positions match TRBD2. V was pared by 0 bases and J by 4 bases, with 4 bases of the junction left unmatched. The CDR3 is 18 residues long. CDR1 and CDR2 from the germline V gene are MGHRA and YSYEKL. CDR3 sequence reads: CASSQDFGLAGGYNEQFF. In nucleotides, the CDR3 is TGCGCCAGCAGCCAAGATTTTGGACTAGCGGGGGGGTACAATGAGCAGTTCTTC.

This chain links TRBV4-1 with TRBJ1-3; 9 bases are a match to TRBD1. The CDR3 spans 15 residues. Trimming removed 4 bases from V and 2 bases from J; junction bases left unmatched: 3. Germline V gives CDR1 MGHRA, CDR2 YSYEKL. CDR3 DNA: TGCGCCAGCAGCCGGGACAGGGTGACTGGAAACACCATATATTTT. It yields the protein CASSRDRVTGNTIYF.